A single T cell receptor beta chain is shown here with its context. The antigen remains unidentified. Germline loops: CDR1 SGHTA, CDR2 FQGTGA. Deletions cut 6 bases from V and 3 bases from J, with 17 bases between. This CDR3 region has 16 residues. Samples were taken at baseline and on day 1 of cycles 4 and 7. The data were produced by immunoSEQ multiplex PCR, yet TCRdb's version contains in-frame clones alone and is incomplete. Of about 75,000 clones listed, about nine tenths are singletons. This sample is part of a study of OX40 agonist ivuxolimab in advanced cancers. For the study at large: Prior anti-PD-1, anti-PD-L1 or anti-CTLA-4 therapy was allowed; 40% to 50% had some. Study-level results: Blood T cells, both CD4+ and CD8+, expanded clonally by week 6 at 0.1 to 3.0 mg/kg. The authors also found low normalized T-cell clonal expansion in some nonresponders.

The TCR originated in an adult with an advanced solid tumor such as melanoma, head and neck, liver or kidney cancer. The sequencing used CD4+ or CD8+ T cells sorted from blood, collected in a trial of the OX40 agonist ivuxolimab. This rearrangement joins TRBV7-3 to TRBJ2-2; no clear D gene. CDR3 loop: CASSPTRSGDTGELFF. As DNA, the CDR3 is TGTGCCAGCAGTCCGACCCGCAGTGGGGACACCGGGGAGCTGTTTTTT.